This TCR beta chain was obtained from a study of T cells in Graves' hyperthyroidism and ophthalmopathy. On the study more broadly: Upon initial diagnosis and before any treatment, peripheral blood was collected.

This clonotype was seen at least ten times. Researchers took RNA transcripts and amplified the TCR beta CDR3 regions from them. First-round RT-PCR of the TCR CDR3 relied on the HTBI primer set. TCRdb used MiXCR to reprocess the multiplex PCR reads, holding one entry per CDR3 protein. The table records some 770,000 distinct CDR3 sequences, less than 20% of them present only once. CDR3 size: 13 residues. Germline CDR1 reads MDHEN; CDR2 reads SYDVKM. Trimming took 2 bases from V and 2 from J, leaving 5 bases between them. Sequenced sample: blood. The receptor was isolated from a man aged 18 to 35 with Graves' hyperthyroidism. V gene TRBV28 combines with J gene TRBJ2-3; no reliable D call. The DNA for the CDR3 is TGTGCCAGCAGTTTAGTATACACAGATACGCAGTATTTT. It is translated as CASSLVYTDTQYF.